This T cell receptor beta chain was observed in a study of cytomegalovirus exposure and HLA in healthy donors. General study findings and limits: At a 0.05 false discovery rate, a later analysis found some 17,000 TCR beta sequences to be associated with HLA alleles. A list of 150 or so TCR beta chains associated with cytomegalovirus was given.

Healthy bone marrow donors formed the donor group. In the PCR, 60 Vbeta and 13 Jbeta primers were used. The data were produced by immunoSEQ multiplex PCR, yet TCRdb's version contains in-frame clones alone and is incomplete. This sample carries roughly 120,000 clones, about three quarters of them seen once, and the ten largest clones take approximately 1.1%. CDR1 is SGHTA and CDR2 is FQGTGA in the germline V gene. This CDR3 is 15 amino acids long. V lost 1 base and J lost 4, with 13 bases in between. In regard to this clone: The antigen is undetermined.

The receptor was isolated from a woman in her twenties or thirties in good health and CMV-seronegative. This chain joins TRBV7-3 and TRBJ1-1; a possible D gene is TRBD1 (5 bases). Source material: PBMCs. CDR3 sequence (DNA): TGTGCCAGCAGCTTAATCGGGGGGGGAATCACTGAAGCTTTCTTT. Its translation is CASSLIGGGITEAFF.